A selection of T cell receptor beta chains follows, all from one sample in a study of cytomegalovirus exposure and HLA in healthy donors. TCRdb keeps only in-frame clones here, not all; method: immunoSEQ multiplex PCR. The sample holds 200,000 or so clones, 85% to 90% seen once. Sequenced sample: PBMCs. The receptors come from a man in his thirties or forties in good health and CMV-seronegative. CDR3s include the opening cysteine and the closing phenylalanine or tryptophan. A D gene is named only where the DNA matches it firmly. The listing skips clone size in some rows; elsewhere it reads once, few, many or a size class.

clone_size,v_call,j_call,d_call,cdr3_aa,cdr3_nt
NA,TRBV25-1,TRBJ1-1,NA,CARVSCTEAFF,TGTGCCCGGGTTAGTTGCACTGAAGCTTTCTTT
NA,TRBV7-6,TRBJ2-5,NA,CASSSWTVETQYF,TGTGCCAGCAGCTCGTGGACTGTGGAGACCCAGTACTTC
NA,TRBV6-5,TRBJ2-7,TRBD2,CASSTRLAASYEQYF,TGTGCCAGCAGTACTAGACTAGCGGCATCCTACGAGCAGTACTTC
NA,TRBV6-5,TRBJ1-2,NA,CASSYEGGGKYGYTF,TGTGCCAGCAGTTATGAGGGCGGAGGGAAGTATGGCTACACCTTC
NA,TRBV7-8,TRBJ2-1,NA,CASSLFEGEGNEQFF,TGTGCCAGCAGCTTATTTGAGGGTGAGGGCAATGAGCAGTTCTTC
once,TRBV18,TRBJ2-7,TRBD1,CASSPGTGSPYEQYF,TGTGCCAGCTCACCCGGGACAGGGAGTCCCTACGAGCAGTACTTC
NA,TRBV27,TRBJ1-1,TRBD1,CASSPKEGQGSNTEAFF,TGTGCCAGCAGTCCCAAAGAGGGACAGGGATCGAACACTGAAGCTTTCTTT
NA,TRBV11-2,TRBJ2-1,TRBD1,CASSWGTGYNEQFF,TGTGCCAGCAGCTGGGGGACAGGATACAATGAGCAGTTCTTC
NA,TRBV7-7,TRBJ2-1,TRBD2,CASSSLAGTSGGNEQFF,TGTGCTAGCAGCTCACTAGCCGGGACTAGCGGGGGGAATGAGCAGTTCTTC
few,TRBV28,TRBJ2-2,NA,CASSSAGTNTGELFF,TGTGCCAGCAGTTCGGCAGGAACGAACACCGGGGAGCTGTTTTTT
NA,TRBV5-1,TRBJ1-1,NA,CASSLGAGANTEAFF,TGCGCCAGCAGCTTGGGGGCGGGGGCGAACACTGAAGCTTTCTTT
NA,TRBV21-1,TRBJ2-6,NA,CASSTHRDSTPRANVLTF,TGTGCCAGCAGCACCCACAGGGATTCCACTCCCCGGGCCAACGTCCTGACTTTC
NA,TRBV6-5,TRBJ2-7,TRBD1,CASSYQGQGGYEQYF,TGTGCCAGCAGTTACCAGGGACAGGGAGGATACGAGCAGTACTTC
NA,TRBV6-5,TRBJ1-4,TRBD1,CASSGTGGEKLFF,TGTGCCAGCAGTGGGACAGGGGGTGAAAAACTGTTTTTT
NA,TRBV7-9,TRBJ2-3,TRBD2,CASSARLAGSTDTQYF,TGTGCCAGCAGCGCCCGACTAGCGGGGAGCACAGATACGCAGTATTTT
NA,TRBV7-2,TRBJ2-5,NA,CASSLSRETQYF,TGTGCCAGCAGCTTAAGTAGAGAGACCCAGTACTTC
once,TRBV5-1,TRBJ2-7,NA,CASSSTQGIPIEQYF,TGCGCCAGCAGCTCGACACAGGGAATTCCCATCGAGCAGTACTTC
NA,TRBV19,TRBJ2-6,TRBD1,CASSTGTGAGGANVLTF,TGTGCCAGTAGTACTGGGACAGGGGCGGGTGGGGCCAACGTCCTGACTTTC
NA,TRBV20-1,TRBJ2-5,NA,CSASQETQYF,TGCAGTGCCTCCCAAGAGACCCAGTACTTC
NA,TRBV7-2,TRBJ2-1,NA,CASEDRGNEQFF,TGTGCCAGCGAAGACAGAGGCAATGAGCAGTTCTTC
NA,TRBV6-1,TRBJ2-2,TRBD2,CASSEPSGVAGELFF,TGTGCCAGCAGTGAACCTAGCGGAGTGGCCGGGGAGCTGTTTTTT
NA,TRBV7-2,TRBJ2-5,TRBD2,CASSLATSGGRKTQYF,TGTGCCAGCAGCTTAGCGACTAGCGGGGGGAGGAAGACCCAGTACTTC
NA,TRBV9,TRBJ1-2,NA,CASSSGLLRGYTF,TGTGCCAGCAGCTCAGGCCTCTTGCGCGGCTACACCTTC
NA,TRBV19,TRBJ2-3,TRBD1,CASSRKQGATDTQYF,TGTGCCAGTAGCCGAAAACAGGGGGCTACAGATACGCAGTATTTT
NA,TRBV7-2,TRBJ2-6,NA,CASSLQTAGANVLTF,TGTGCCAGCAGCTTACAAACGGCTGGGGCCAACGTCCTGACTTTC
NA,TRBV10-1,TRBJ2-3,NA,CASSQTSTDTQYF,TGCGCCAGCAGTCAAACTAGCACAGATACGCAGTATTTT
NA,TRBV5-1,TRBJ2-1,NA,CASSVGHSYNEQFF,TGCGCCAGCAGCGTGGGACACTCTTACAATGAGCAGTTCTTC
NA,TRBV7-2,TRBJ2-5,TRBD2,CASSLGLAPETQYF,TGTGCCAGCAGCCTAGGACTAGCTCCAGAGACCCAGTACTTC
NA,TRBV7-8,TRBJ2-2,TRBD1,CASSSGQGNTGELFF,TGTGCCAGCAGCTCCGGACAGGGGAACACCGGGGAGCTGTTTTTT
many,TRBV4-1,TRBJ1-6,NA,CASSQPLNSPLHF,TGCGCCAGCAGCCAACCGCTAAATTCACCCCTCCACTTT
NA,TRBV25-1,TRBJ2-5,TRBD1,CASSGQGEETQYF,TGTGCCAGCAGTGGACAGGGGGAAGAGACCCAGTACTTC
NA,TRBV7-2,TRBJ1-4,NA,CASSLEGWGEKLFF,TGTGCCAGCAGCTTAGAGGGGTGGGGTGAAAAACTGTTTTTT
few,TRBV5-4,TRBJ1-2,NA,CASSLGAGRQRGYGYTF,TGTGCCAGCAGCTTGGGAGCGGGGAGGCAGCGAGGCTATGGCTACACCTTC
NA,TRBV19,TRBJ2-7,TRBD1,CASSTTGAYEQYF,TGTGCCAGTAGTACGACAGGGGCCTACGAGCAGTACTTC
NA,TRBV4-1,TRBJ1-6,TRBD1,CASSRDRGAYNSPLHF,TGCGCCAGCAGTCGAGACAGGGGAGCCTATAATTCACCCCTCCACTTT
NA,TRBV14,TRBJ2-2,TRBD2,CASMVGGSTGELFF,TGTGCCAGCATGGTGGGAGGGAGCACCGGGGAGCTGTTTTTT
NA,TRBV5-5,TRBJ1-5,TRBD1,CASSLLGDRGQPQHF,TGTGCCAGCAGCTTGTTGGGGGACAGGGGTCAGCCCCAGCATTTT
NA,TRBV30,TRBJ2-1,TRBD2,CAWIPIAGGPNEQFF,TGTGCCTGGATCCCCATAGCGGGAGGGCCGAATGAGCAGTTCTTC
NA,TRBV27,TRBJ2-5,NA,CASSHLNRADRQETQYF,TGTGCCAGCAGTCATCTCAACAGGGCGGACCGGCAAGAGACCCAGTACTTC
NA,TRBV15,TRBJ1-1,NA,CATSRGDRIGANTEAFF,TGTGCCACCAGCAGAGGAGATAGAATAGGGGCCAACACTGAAGCTTTCTTT
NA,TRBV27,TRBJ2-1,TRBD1,CASSLDGQGHNEQFF,TGTGCCAGCAGTTTAGACGGACAGGGACACAATGAGCAGTTCTTC
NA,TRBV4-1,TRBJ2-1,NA,CASSQPEGGGRNEQFF,TGCGCCAGCAGCCAACCTGAGGGGGGGGGCCGCAATGAGCAGTTCTTC
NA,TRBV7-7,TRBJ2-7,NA,CASSQGGGESYEQYF,TGTGCTAGCAGCCAGGGAGGGGGAGAATCCTACGAGCAGTACTTC
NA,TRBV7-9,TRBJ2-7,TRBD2,CSSSNGGSGGSYEQYF,TGTTCCAGCAGCAATGGGGGTAGCGGGGGGTCCTACGAGCAGTACTTC
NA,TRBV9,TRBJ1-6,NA,CASSATQGIGSPLHF,TGTGCCAGCAGCGCAACACAGGGCATTGGCTCACCCCTCCACTTT
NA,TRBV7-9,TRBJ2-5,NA,CASSFGETQYF,TGTGCCAGCAGCTTTGGCGAGACCCAGTACTTC
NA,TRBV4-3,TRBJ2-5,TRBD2,CASSQGVAGAGTQYF,TGCGCCAGCAGCCAAGGGGTAGCGGGGGCGGGGACCCAGTACTTC
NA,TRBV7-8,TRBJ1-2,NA,CASSLVGRDYGYTF,TGTGCCAGCAGCTTAGTGGGCAGGGACTATGGCTACACCTTC
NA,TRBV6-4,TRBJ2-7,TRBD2,CASSAASGSYEQYF,TGTGCCAGCAGTGCGGCTAGCGGGAGCTACGAGCAGTACTTC
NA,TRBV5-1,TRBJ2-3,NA,CASSSSSRQYF,TGCGCCAGCAGCTCCTCCTCCCGGCAGTATTTT
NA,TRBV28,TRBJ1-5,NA,CASTPVFNQPQHF,TGTGCCAGCACTCCCGTGTTCAATCAGCCCCAGCATTTT